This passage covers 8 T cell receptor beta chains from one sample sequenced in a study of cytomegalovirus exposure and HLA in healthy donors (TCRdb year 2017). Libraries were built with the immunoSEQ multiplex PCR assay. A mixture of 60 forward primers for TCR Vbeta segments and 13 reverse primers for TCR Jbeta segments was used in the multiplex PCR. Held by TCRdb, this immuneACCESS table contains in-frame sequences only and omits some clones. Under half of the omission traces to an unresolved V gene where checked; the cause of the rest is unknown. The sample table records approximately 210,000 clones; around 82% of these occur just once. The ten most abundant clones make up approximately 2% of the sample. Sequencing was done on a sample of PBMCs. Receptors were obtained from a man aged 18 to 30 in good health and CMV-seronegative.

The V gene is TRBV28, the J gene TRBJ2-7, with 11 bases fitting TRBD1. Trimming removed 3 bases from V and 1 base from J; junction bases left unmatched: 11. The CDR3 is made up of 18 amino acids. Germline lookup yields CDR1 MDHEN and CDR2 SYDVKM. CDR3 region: CASSFNPGQGVNSYEQYF. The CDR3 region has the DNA TGTGCCAGCAGTTTTAACCCGGGACAGGGGGTAAATTCCTACGAGCAGTACTTC.

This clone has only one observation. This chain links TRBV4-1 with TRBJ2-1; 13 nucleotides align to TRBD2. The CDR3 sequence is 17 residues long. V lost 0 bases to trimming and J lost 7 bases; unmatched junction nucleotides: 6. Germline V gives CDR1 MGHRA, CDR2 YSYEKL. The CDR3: CASSQDSRTSGRNEQFF. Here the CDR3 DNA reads TGCGCCAGCAGCCAAGATTCCCGGACTAGCGGGAGAAATGAGCAGTTCTTC.

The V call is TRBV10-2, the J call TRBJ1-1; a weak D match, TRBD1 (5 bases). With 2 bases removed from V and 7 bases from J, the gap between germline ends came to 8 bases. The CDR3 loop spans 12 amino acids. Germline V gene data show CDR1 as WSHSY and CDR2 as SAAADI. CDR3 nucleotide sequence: TGCGCCAGCAGTGAGCGTCAGGGTGAAGCTTTCTTT. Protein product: CASSERQGEAFF.

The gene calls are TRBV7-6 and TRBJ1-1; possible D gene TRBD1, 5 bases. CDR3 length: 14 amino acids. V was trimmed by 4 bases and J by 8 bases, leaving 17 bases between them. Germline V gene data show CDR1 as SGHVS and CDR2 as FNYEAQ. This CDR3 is CASSSGDGGFEAFF. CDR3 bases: TGTGCCAGCAGCTCCGGGGACGGGGGGTTCGAAGCTTTCTTT.

CDR3 residues: CASSLLAGLGEQFF. In DNA form, the CDR3 reads TGTGCCAGCAGCCTACTAGCGGGGCTGGGGGAGCAGTTCTTC. J is TRBJ2-1 and V is TRBV2, with TRBD2 matching 10 bases. CDR3 length: 14 residues. Unmatched junction bases numbered 9, after V lost 6 bases and J lost 10 bases. Germline CDR1 reads SNHLY; CDR2 reads FYNNEI.

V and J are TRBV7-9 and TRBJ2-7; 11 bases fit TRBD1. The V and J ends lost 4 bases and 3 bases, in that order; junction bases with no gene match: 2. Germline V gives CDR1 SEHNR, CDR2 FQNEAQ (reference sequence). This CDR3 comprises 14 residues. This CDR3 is CASSSGTGGYEQYF. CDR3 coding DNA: TGTGCCAGCAGCTCCGGGACAGGGGGCTACGAGCAGTACTTC.

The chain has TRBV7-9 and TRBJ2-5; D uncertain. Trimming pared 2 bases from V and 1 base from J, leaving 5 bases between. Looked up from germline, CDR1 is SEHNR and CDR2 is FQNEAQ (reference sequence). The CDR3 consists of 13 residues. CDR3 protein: CASSLSPQETQYF. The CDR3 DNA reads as TGTGCCAGCAGCTTATCTCCCCAAGAGACCCAGTACTTC. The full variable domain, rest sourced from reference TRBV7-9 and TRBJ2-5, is DTGVSQNPRHKITKRGQNVTFRCDPISEHNRLYWYRQTLGQGPEFLTYFQNEAQLEKSRLLSDRFSAERPKGSFSTLEIQRTEQGDSAMYLCASSLSPQETQYFGPGTRLLVL.

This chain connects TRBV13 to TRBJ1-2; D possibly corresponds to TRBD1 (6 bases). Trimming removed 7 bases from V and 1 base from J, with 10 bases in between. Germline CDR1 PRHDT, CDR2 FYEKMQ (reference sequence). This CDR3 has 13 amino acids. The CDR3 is CASNEQGNYGYTF. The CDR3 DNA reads TGTGCCAGCAACGAACAGGGTAACTATGGCTACACCTTC.